This T cell receptor beta chain was obtained from a study of blood T cells in healthy people across ages. Using a J-beta primer mix together with a sample-barcoded 5' primer, a second PCR was run for 7 to 11 cycles. TCRdb re-called the 5' RACE reads through MiXCR, storing one row per CDR3 protein. The sample holds over a million distinct CDR3 sequences, under 45% seen once. Study-wide points: Observed TCR beta diversity per million T cells went down as age went up. This fall followed a roughly linear course with age.

Germline-derived CDR1 and CDR2 are GTSNPN and SVGIG (reference sequence). J lost 2 bases, V lost 2 bases, and 1 base had no gene match. This CDR3 spans 15 amino acids. As for this clonotype: What it binds is unknown.

This chain joins TRBV30 and TRBJ2-1; 12 positions match TRBD2. The TCR sequence derives from a woman aged 60-70 years in good health. Sequencing was done on a sample of blood. CDR3 region: CAWSRLAGAYNEQFF. The CDR3 DNA is TGTGCCTGGAGTAGACTAGCGGGAGCCTACAATGAGCAGTTCTTC.